A selection of T cell receptor beta chains follows, all from one sample in a study of CD8 T cells in ankylosing spondylitis. One entry per CDR3 protein, called by TCRdb with MiXCR from the 5' RACE reads. The sample records around 480,000 distinct CDR3 sequences, roughly 15% being singletons. The sample consisted of blood, either unsorted or a sorted T cell fraction (not recorded which). The receptors were sampled from a male donor with ankylosing spondylitis. Both conserved end residues are part of each CDR3. The D gene is left open where the match is weak.

D	V	J	CDR3
.	TRBV5-1	TRBJ2-3	CASSLPTAGDTQYF
.	TRBV15	TRBJ1-5	CATQLGGADQPQHF
TRBD2	TRBV5-6	TRBJ2-3	CASSGNSGRARGDTQYF
.	TRBV12-3/TRBV12-4	TRBJ2-1	CASSLVGDEQFF
TRBD1	TRBV20-1	TRBJ2-1	CSAEDDRGHDNEQFF
.	TRBV3-1	TRBJ1-1	CASGSGPGTEAFF
.	TRBV15	TRBJ2-3	CATSRDWLQGTQYF
.	TRBV6-2/TRBV6-3	TRBJ2-7	CASSYSTGTYEQYF
.	TRBV4-1	TRBJ1-6	CASSPRGDIYNSPLHF
TRBD2	TRBV7-8	TRBJ2-1	CASSLREWFYNEQFF
.	TRBV18	TRBJ2-7	CASSPLGVLRGDEQYF
TRBD2	TRBV12-5	TRBJ2-3	CASGLSGGGDTQYF
.	TRBV12-3/TRBV12-4	TRBJ2-1	CASSLVTGRSEQFF
.	TRBV7-9	TRBJ2-3	CASSLGNGVGTDTQYF
.	TRBV5-4	TRBJ1-4	CARSPTATNEKLFF
.	TRBV5-1	TRBJ2-1	CASSPDGKSMFF
TRBD2	TRBV11-2	TRBJ2-5	CATSFRTGGRETQYF
.	TRBV20-1	TRBJ1-4	CSASLGGLNEKLFF
.	TRBV11-3	TRBJ2-1	CASSSSFDEQFF
TRBD2	TRBV6-5	TRBJ2-3	CASRLADTQYF
.	TRBV21-1	TRBJ1-6	CASNNGQGANNSPLHF
TRBD2	TRBV5-4	TRBJ2-1	CASSAGTSGYNEQFF
.	TRBV20-1	TRBJ1-6	CSAPYTAGDSPLHF
.	TRBV20-1	TRBJ2-7	CSAATTVSYEQYF
.	TRBV5-1	TRBJ1-2	CASSARDEGYGYTF
.	TRBV15	TRBJ2-5	CATSPPAGTASF
.	TRBV20-1	TRBJ2-5	CSARDSPQETQYF
.	TRBV29-1	TRBJ1-2	CSVERQTNYGYTF
TRBD2	TRBV7-3	TRBJ2-3	CASSSSGSSDTQYF
.	TRBV6-2/TRBV6-3	TRBJ2-7	CASSYSYSGILAEQYF
.	TRBV6-1	TRBJ1-2	CASSVPVRAGTWGYTF
TRBD1	TRBV7-8	TRBJ2-5	CASSLRHRDREETQYF
.	TRBV18	TRBJ1-2	CASSPNRASGYTF
.	TRBV12-3/TRBV12-4	TRBJ2-2	CASREAGTTGELFF
TRBD2	TRBV12-3/TRBV12-4	TRBJ2-1	CASSPLAGVGNEQFF